This entry features one T cell receptor beta chain sequence. Its binding antigen is unknown. Base qualities are not at hand, and no much larger clone is one base apart. TCR CDR3 regions were amplified from genomic DNA by multiplex PCR using the deep immunoSEQ assay. For each cell subset, the extracted genomic DNA was distributed evenly across all wells of several immunoSEQ 96-well plates, and each plate served as one replicate. For sorted subsets, each replicate PCR was loaded with roughly 0.2 ug genomic DNA, equivalent to 30,000 or so T cell genomes. Purified libraries were quantified with a Qubit 3.0 fluorometer, sized on a Bioanalyzer 2100, and re-quantified with the KAPA Library Quantification kit. Each immunoSEQ 96-well plate was sequenced on its own single-read 150-cycle Illumina NextSeq 550 flow cell. Per the original workflow: Because the immunoSEQ output held only junctional sequences and lacked quality scores, the filtering could not match the filtering applied to full-length reads. Sequences were annotated with PyIR, a Python wrapper for IgBLAST v1.9, using IMGT germline references to assign V/J genes and CDR3. Reads were removed for weak V/J assignments (E-value above 1e-6), missing CDR3, stop codons, out-of-frame junctions, or ambiguous translated residues. V3J clonotypes were defined by identical inferred V gene, J gene, and CDR3 amino acid sequence. Percentage overlap between repertoires was computed as shared unique clonotypes divided by the size of the smaller repertoire. Three approaches were used to assess repertoire richness: RTK rarefaction, the Chao1 estimator, and Recon v2.1 estimates of unobserved clonotypes. Generation probabilities were computed with OLGA for all TCRbeta clonotypes obtained by the gDNA method from a handful of donors. The clones in this table, taken by TCRdb from immuneACCESS, are in-frame only. Not every clone is retained; where verified, under half of the shortfall comes from an unresolved V gene, and the cause of the rest is unknown. V, J and clone size derive from that table, while D and trimming were established from the DNA sequence. The sample table lists 2,100,000 or so clones, around 95% of them with a count of one. The top ten constitute around 0.13% of the sample.

From its cysteine to its phenylalanine, the CDR3 spans 11 amino acids. The read is trimmed to its CDR3 DNA, 33 bases read in frame from base 1. Per the germline V gene, SGHVS is the CDR1 and FQNEAQ is the CDR2. V sheds 5 bases and J sheds 7 bases, leaving 9 bases between their ends. The donors were healthy, HIV-negative adults with no recently reported acute infections or vaccinations. All donors were Caucasian adults living in Nashville, Tennessee, USA. CD4+ T cells were enriched by magnetic negative selection; naive cells were then positively selected on CD45RA, and the negative fraction formed the memory subset. Blood was obtained by leukapheresis, after which PBMCs were separated by Ficoll-Histopaque density gradient centrifugation and cryopreserved in liquid nitrogen vapor phase. Analytical flow cytometry was used to check the purity and quantity of each magnetically sorted T cell population. Genomic DNA was isolated from each sorted fraction and quantified by UV absorbance on a Nanodrop 2000c.

This specimen comes from a study of shared clonotypes between healthy human individuals (dated by TCRdb to the early 2020s). Looking at the study overall: Two women and a few men aged 18 to 49 years were included in the cohort. For each donor, three plates each were used for CD4 naive and CD4 memory, two plates were used for CD8 naive, and one plate was used for CD8 memory. To estimate repertoire size and how much clonotype sharing occurs between individuals, the study deeply sequenced the blood TCR repertoires of about 5 healthy adults. To increase sequencing depth and limit assay-specific biases, TCR repertoire library preparation and sequencing were carried out by different laboratories using diverse techniques. Between about 0.85 and 10 billion PBMCs per donor were obtained by leukapheresis.

The paper's findings and limits, for the study overall: Compared with non-shared clonotypes, clonotypes shared by all four sorted-subset donors had higher generation probabilities. Even with the large sequencing depth, rarefaction of the sorted-subset datasets indicated that sequencing was incomplete. Across several donors, roughly 5.1% of naive CD4, 3% to 4% of naive CD8, under 2.5% of memory CD4, and 0.3% to 0.45% of memory CD8 clonotypes were shared. Pairwise subsampling led to the expectation that sequencing depth would affect the degree of clonotype sharing among donors. Naive subsets generally had larger estimated clonotype richness than memory subsets. Sampling was limited to blood, and TCR repertoires in tissue likely differ from TCR repertoires in blood. The small number of donors limited the genetic and exposure-history diversity represented.

The TCR originated in a man between 18 and 35 years old in good health. This sequence uses TRBV7-8 and TRBJ2-7; no D segment can be confidently identified. Sequencing was done on a sample of naive CD4+ T cells sorted from blood. The cell subset or site label on this specimen signifies: CD45RA+ positively selected. The CDR3 reads as follows: CASSHAEEQYF. The DNA reads TGTGCCAGCAGCCACGCCGAGGAGCAGTACTTC.